The 13 T cell receptor beta chains given below trace back to one sample, sequenced in a study of T cell responses to AZD1222 COVID-19 vaccine. Profiling relied on immunoSEQ multiplex PCR, and the TCRdb table lists in-frame clones only, not all of them. The repertoire has roughly 97,000 clones, about 93% of them found once; the top ten carry 5%. Source: peripheral blood, taken on day 0 of AZD1222 vaccination. Receptors were obtained from an adult in good health.

The chain recombines TRBV3-1 (or the pseudogene TRBV3-2) with TRBJ2-1; perhaps TRBD1 as D (6 bases). The germline gives CDR1 LGHDT, CDR2 YNNKEL (reference sequence). The germline V and J ends were trimmed by 4 bases and 12 bases, with 16 bases remaining between them. There are 13 residues in the CDR3. The CDR3 loop reads CASSLETGLGQFF. Here the CDR3 DNA reads TGTGCCAGCAGCCTCGAGACAGGTTTGGGGCAGTTCTTC.

This chain links TRBV20-1 with TRBJ2-3; no clear D gene. The ends were cut back, 1 base at V and 3 bases at J, with 2 bases in the middle. The CDR3 consists of 11 residues. The germline gives CDR1 DFQATT, CDR2 SNEGSKA (reference sequence). The CDR3 loop is CSARVTDTQYF. CDR3 coding DNA: TGCAGTGCTAGAGTGACAGATACGCAGTATTTT.

As DNA, the CDR3 is TGTGCCAGCTCACCAGAACAGGGCAACTCCTACGAGCAGTACTTC. Amino acid sequence: CASSPEQGNSYEQYF. This chain uses TRBV18 with TRBJ2-7; tentative D call: TRBD1 (6 bases). Germline loops: CDR1 KGHSH, CDR2 LQKENI. The CDR3 spans 15 residues. Trimming cost V 2 bases and J 0 bases, with 11 bases left between them.

This chain connects TRBV4-1 to TRBJ1-6; D is ambiguous. V was cut by 10 bases and J by 10 bases, with 8 bases left in between. CDR1 and CDR2 (germline): MGHRA, YSYEKL. This CDR3 comprises 10 residues. CDR3 sequence: CATHPSPLHF. DNA for the CDR3: TGCGCCACCCACCCCTCACCCCTCCACTTT.

The genes are TRBV5-1 and TRBJ2-3; no definite D call. CDR1 and CDR2 (germline): SGHRS, YFSETQ. There are 12 residues in the CDR3. The V gene lost 7 bases and the J gene lost 6 bases, with 12 bases spanning the gap. CDR3 nucleotide sequence: TGCGCCAGCCGCGTTCACGATGATACGCAGTATTTT. This codes for CASRVHDDTQYF. The entire variable domain, with the rest obtained from reference TRBV5-1 and TRBJ2-3, is as follows: KAGVTQTPRYLIKTRGQQVTLSCSPISGHRSVSWYQQTPGQGLQFLFEYFSETQRNKGNFPGRFSGRQFSNSRSEMNVSTLELGDSALYLCASRVHDDTQYFGPGTRLTVL.

This clone came up a few times. The chain uses TRBV18 and TRBJ2-1, with a tentative D call TRBD1 (6 bases). Germline V gene lookup returns CDR1 KGHSH and CDR2 LQKENI. CDR3 length: 15 residues. Trimming pared 3 bases from V and 9 bases from J, leaving 18 bases between. DNA of the CDR3: TGTGCCAGCTCACCCGGGGCCAGGGGACGCTCTGAGCAGTTCTTC. Encoded protein: CASSPGARGRSEQFF.

The chain links TRBV28 to TRBJ2-5; the match to TRBD2 covers 12 bases. The CDR3 loop spans 15 amino acids. Trimming removed 2 bases from V and 4 bases from J; junction bases left unmatched: 2. Germline values: CDR1 MDHEN, CDR2 SYDVKM. As DNA, the CDR3 is TGTGCCAGCAGTTTAAGACTAGCGGGAGCAGAGACCCAGTACTTC. Its translation: CASSLRLAGAETQYF.

V is TRBV27 and J is TRBJ2-7, with TRBD1 as a possible D gene (6 bases). This CDR3 is 13 amino acids long. Trimming took off 5 bases at V and 1 base at J, with 9 bases between the two ends. CDR1 is MNHEY, CDR2 SMNVEV, per germline (reference sequence). CDR3: CASSEGDSYEQYF. The CDR3 bases are TGTGCCAGCAGTGAGGGGGATTCCTACGAGCAGTACTTC.

This chain joins TRBV4-2 and TRBJ2-3, with 9 nucleotides matching TRBD2. With 4 bases clipped from V and 12 bases from J, the junction kept 14 bases outside the gene matches. CDR3 length: 15 amino acids. From germline, CDR1 is LGHNA and CDR2 YNFKEQ. The CDR3 coding sequence is TGTGCCAGCAGCCCACCAGCCGAACCGGGACTAGCTCAGTATTTT. Encoded protein: CASSPPAEPGLAQYF.

The V and J genes are TRBV3-1 (or the pseudogene TRBV3-2) and TRBJ2-7; 7 bases line up with TRBD2. With 1 base clipped from V and 0 bases from J, the junction kept 0 bases outside the gene matches. The CDR3 has 14 amino acids. The germline V gene has CDR1 LGHDT and CDR2 YNNKEL (reference sequence). CDR3 sequence (DNA): TGTGCCAGCAGCCAAGCGGGGGGCTCCTACGAGCAGTACTTC. Translating gives CASSQAGGSYEQYF.

This chain's CDR3 is CAISESFGDIYGYTF. In nucleotides, the CDR3 is TGTGCCATTTCCGAAAGTTTCGGGGACATCTATGGCTACACCTTC. The gene calls are TRBV10-3 and TRBJ1-2; a possible D gene is TRBD1 (6 bases). This CDR3 has 15 amino acids. Per germline, CDR1 ENHRY and CDR2 SYGVKD. Trimming removed 9 bases from V and 4 bases from J, with 21 bases in between.

With regard to this clone: Other DNA variants within this sample encode the same CDR3. The gene calls are TRBV2 and TRBJ1-1; 7 bases fit TRBD1. CDR3 length equals 14 residues. Trimming at V came to 5 bases and at J to 1 base, leaving 4 bases not matched to a gene. Germline loops: CDR1 SNHLY, CDR2 FYNNEI. CDR3 coding DNA: TGTGCCAGCAGTAGAGACAGGGCGAACACTGAAGCTTTCTTT. It codes for CASSRDRANTEAFF.

The gene calls are TRBV2 and TRBJ2-5; D not certain. The length of the CDR3 is 12 residues. With 4 bases removed from V and 1 base from J, the gap between germline ends came to 4 bases. Germline V gene data show CDR1 as SNHLY and CDR2 as FYNNEI. The DNA of the CDR3 is TGTGCCAGCAGTGCCAGCCAAGAGACCCAGTACTTC. Encoded protein: CASSASQETQYF. Supplemented by reference TRBV2 and TRBJ2-5, the full variable domain reads EPEVTQTPSHQVTQMGQEVILRCVPISNHLYFYWYRQILGQKVEFLVSFYNNEISEKSEIFDDQFSVERPDGSNFTLKIRSTKLEDSAMYFCASSASQETQYFGPGTRLLVL.